Sequencing of this T cell receptor beta chain was carried out in a study of cytomegalovirus exposure and HLA in healthy donors. PCR was performed using 60 Vbeta and 13 Jbeta primers. Clones were read by immunoSEQ multiplex PCR, and TCRdb kept only the in-frame ones, dropping some. There are about 96,000 clones in the sample; 64% occur only once, and 3.2% lies in the top ten. Study outcomes and limitations: In presence/absence analyses, roughly uniform sequencing depth across donors was assumed.

This clone appeared a few times. The antigen is not known. Input material: PBMCs. This TCR was sampled from a man aged 60 to 75 in good health and CMV-seronegative.

In nucleotides, the CDR3 is TGCAGCGTAGGACTAGCGGAAGAGACCCAGTACTTC. Protein sequence: CSVGLAEETQYF. The gene calls are TRBV29-1 and TRBJ2-5; 10 bases line up with TRBD2. There are 12 residues in the CDR3. Germline V CDR1 and CDR2: SQVTM, ANQGSEA. V shed 6 bases, J shed 3 bases, and the junction held 1 base outside the gene matches.